These 30 T cell receptor beta chains originate from one sample sequenced in a study of blood T cells in healthy people across ages (dated by TCRdb to about 2015). To prepare the library, 5' RACE was applied. Data came from an Illumina HiSeq 2500. The second PCR ran for about 7 to 11 cycles and used a J-beta primer mix along with a sample-barcoded 5' primer. TCRdb itself trimmed the public reads at Q25 with fastp, ran MiXCR and retained productive beta chains. Under each unique CDR3 protein, matching rows form one entry showing the most common genes and DNA. In this sample the table shows some 1.7 million distinct CDR3 sequences, approximately 28% of which occur a single time. The top ten constitute roughly 8% of the sample. Sample: blood. The receptor set was obtained from a woman in her 30s in good health.

This clonotype has just a few counts. A read error is possible here, since a much larger clone lies one base away. The genes are TRBV12-3 or TRBV12-4 and TRBJ2-4; D is undetermined. The CDR3 has 16 residues. The CDR3 here is CASPKFDDAAKNIRYF. The CDR3, as DNA: TGTGCCAGCCCCAAATTCGACGATGCGGCCAAAAACATTCGGTACTTC.

V usage is TRBV7-9 and J usage is TRBJ1-4, with TRBD1 identical over 7 bases. Trimming took 4 bases from V and 8 from J; bases not matched to a gene: 1. The CDR3 spans 12 residues. The V gene's germline CDR1 is SEHNR and CDR2 FQNEAQ (reference sequence). CDR3 protein: CASSWTGEKLFF. The CDR3 region has the DNA TGTGCCAGCAGCTGGACAGGCGAAAAACTGTTTTTT.

This clonotype was detected ten times or more. The gene calls are TRBV7-2 and TRBJ2-7; 11 bases are a match to TRBD2. Looked up from germline, CDR1 is SGHTA and CDR2 is FQGNSA. V lost 1 base to trimming and J lost 6 bases; unmatched junction nucleotides: 5. The CDR3 covers 15 residues. The CDR3 DNA reads TGTGCCAGCAGCTTAGTACTAGCGGGAGAACTCGAGCAGTACTTC. It translates to CASSLVLAGELEQYF.

This chain uses TRBV20-1 with TRBJ1-1; D might be TRBD1 (6 bases). Germline V gives CDR1 DFQATT, CDR2 SNEGSKA (reference sequence). This CDR3 is built from 13 residues. Trimming removed 6 bases at V and 4 bases at J, with 15 bases between. The CDR3 here is CSAPVLGGTEAFF. Written as DNA, the CDR3 is TGCAGTGCCCCCGTCCTAGGGGGCACTGAAGCTTTCTTT.

This sequence joins TRBV30 and TRBJ2-1; no clear D gene. Germline V gives CDR1 GTSNPN, CDR2 SVGIG (reference sequence). The CDR3 is 13 amino acids. Trimming removed 3 bases from V and 7 bases from J, with 13 bases in between. CDR3: CAWSLGRANEQFF. CDR3 coding DNA: TGTGCCTGGAGCCTTGGACGCGCAAATGAGCAGTTCTTC. The full variable domain, with the rest looked up from reference TRBV30 and TRBJ2-1, is SQTIHQWPATLVQPVGSPLSLECTVEGTSNPNLYWYRQAAGRGLQLLFYSVGIGQISSEVPQNLSASRPQDRQFILSSKKLLLSDSGFYLCAWSLGRANEQFFGPGTRLTVL.

This clonotype showed up just a few times. The rearrangement links TRBV29-1 to TRBJ1-4; D may be TRBD1 (5 bases). The CDR3 consists of 13 residues. Germline assignment: CDR1 SQVTM and CDR2 ANQGSEA. Trimming left V 4 bases short and J 2 bases short, with 8 bases between. CDR3 coding DNA: TGCAGCGTTGCGCGGGGCACTAATGAAAAACTGTTTTTT. This gives the protein CSVARGTNEKLFF.

The genes are TRBV29-1 and TRBJ2-3; D remains unclear. Trimming removed 5 bases at V and 4 bases at J, with 7 bases between. Germline CDR1 reads SQVTM; CDR2 reads ANQGSEA. This CDR3 comprises 11 residues. The CDR3 coding sequence is TGCAGCGTTATCAGTTCAGATACGCAGTATTTT. Protein sequence: CSVISSDTQYF.

The chain recombines TRBV12-3 or TRBV12-4 with TRBJ1-2; D gene ambiguous. Trimming left V 1 base short and J 0 bases short, with 9 bases between. The CDR3 sequence is 15 residues long. The CDR3 sequence: CASSLDRIANYGYTF. DNA of the CDR3: TGTGCCAGCAGTTTAGACAGAATCGCTAACTATGGCTACACCTTC.

This clonotype was detected many times. The chain combines TRBV10-3 with TRBJ2-5; the D gene could be TRBD1 or TRBD2 (6 bases each). Germline CDR1 ENHRY, CDR2 SYGVKD. This CDR3 comprises 13 residues. Trimming left V 5 bases short and J 4 bases short, with 11 bases between. DNA of the CDR3: TGTGCCATCAGTCGGGGGCTGGGAGAGACCCAGTACTTC. Translating it yields CAISRGLGETQYF.

This clonotype was observed a handful of times. The genes are TRBV7-2 and TRBJ2-5, with 9 nucleotides matching TRBD1. The CDR3 runs 15 residues. V shed 1 base and J 5 bases; nucleotides not matched to a gene: 5. Germline V gene sequence: CDR1 SGHTA, CDR2 FQGNSA. CDR3 protein: CASSLGTGVGETQYF. In DNA, the CDR3 is TGTGCCAGCAGCTTAGGGACAGGGGTAGGGGAGACCCAGTACTTC. The whole variable domain, filled in from reference TRBV7-2 and TRBJ2-5, reads GAGVSQSPSNKVTEKGKDVELRCDPISGHTALYWYRQSLGQGLEFLIYFQGNSAPDKSGLPSDRFSAERTGGSVSTLTIQRTQQEDSAVYLCASSLGTGVGETQYFGPGTRLLVL.

This clonotype was counted only a few times. The chain uses TRBV20-1 and TRBJ2-1, with TRBD2 matching over 13 bases. Trimming took 0 bases from V and 0 from J; bases not matched to a gene: 17. CDR3 length: 22 residues. Germline V gene data show CDR1 as DFQATT and CDR2 as SNEGSKA (reference sequence). The CDR3 DNA reads as TGCAGTGCTAGAGATCCCGGACTAGCGGGAGTCCATGCCCCCAGCTCCTACAATGAGCAGTTCTTC. Protein product: CSARDPGLAGVHAPSSYNEQFF.

This rearrangement joins TRBV7-6 to TRBJ2-7; 8 bases match TRBD2. V shed 4 bases, J shed 4 bases, and the junction held 9 bases outside the gene matches. CDR3 size: 15 residues. The germline gives CDR1 SGHVS, CDR2 FNYEAQ. The CDR3 is CASSSPGLGAYEQYF. CDR3 bases: TGTGCCAGCAGCTCCCCGGGACTAGGGGCTTACGAGCAGTACTTC. The whole variable domain, remainder taken from reference TRBV7-6 and TRBJ2-7, is GAGVSQSPRYKVTKRGQDVALRCDPISGHVSLYWYRQALGQGPEFLTYFNYEAQQDKSGLPNDRFSAERPEGSISTLTIQRTEQRDSAMYRCASSSPGLGAYEQYFGPGTRLTVT.

This clonotype appeared a few times. The chain employs TRBV20-1 and TRBJ2-1; D possibly corresponds to TRBD1 (7 bases). The CDR3 contains 14 residues. Germline CDR1 is DFQATT and CDR2 is SNEGSKA (reference sequence). The ends were cut back, 3 bases at V and 4 bases at J, with 13 bases in the middle. The CDR3 DNA reads as TGCAGTGCTAGCGGAGGGGGCGGTTACAATGAGCAGTTCTTC. Its translation: CSASGGGGYNEQFF.

V is TRBV20-1 and J is TRBJ2-2, with TRBD2 identical over 8 bases. Germline assignment: CDR1 DFQATT and CDR2 SNEGSKA (reference sequence). The CDR3 has 15 amino acids. The J segment lost 0 bases and the V segment lost 2 bases, leaving 2 bases of the junction unmatched. This CDR3 is CSARRTSPNTGELFF. CDR3 in DNA: TGCAGTGCTAGACGGACTAGCCCGAACACCGGGGAGCTGTTTTTT.

A few counts support this clonotype. The chain is built from TRBV5-1 and TRBJ2-1; the D is unclear. Germline V gene lookup returns CDR1 SGHRS and CDR2 YFSETQ. The CDR3 covers 14 residues. The V end was cut by 0 bases, the J end by 7 bases, with 11 bases between. The CDR3 sequence: CASSLGEKPNEQFF. Written as DNA, the CDR3 is TGCGCCAGCAGCTTGGGTGAGAAGCCGAATGAGCAGTTCTTC.

This clonotype was counted between two and nine times. The gene calls are TRBV28 and TRBJ2-6; 8 bases are a match to TRBD1. Germline CDR1 is MDHEN and CDR2 is SYDVKM. This CDR3 has 17 amino acids. Trimming cost V 1 base and J 4 bases; bases outside gene matches: 6. The CDR3 DNA is TGTGCCAGCAGTTTATTACAGACAGGGGTAGGGGCCAACGTCCTGACTTTC. As protein: CASSLLQTGVGANVLTF.

This clonotype turned up a few times. The chain employs TRBV5-1 and TRBJ2-3, with unresolved D. Germline lookup yields CDR1 SGHRS and CDR2 YFSETQ. The CDR3 consists of 15 residues. Trimming removed 2 bases from V and 4 bases from J, with 14 bases in between. The CDR3 nucleotides read TGCGCCAGCAGCTTCGCCAGGTCGGCCGCAGATACGCAGTATTTT. Encoded protein: CASSFARSAADTQYF.

Comment on this clonotype: It may be a read error: a sequence one base away is much more abundant. CDR3 coding DNA: TGTGCCAGCAGCCCCGAGTTAGCGGGGGATAATGAGCAGTACTTC. This sequence encodes CASSPELAGDNEQYF. The chain couples TRBV7-2 to TRBJ2-5; 9 bases fit TRBD2. The CDR3 consists of 15 residues. V lost 5 bases to trimming and J lost 11 bases; unmatched junction nucleotides: 15. Germline V lookup: CDR1 SGHTA, CDR2 FQGNSA.

J is TRBJ2-1 and V is TRBV12-3 or TRBV12-4; possible D gene TRBD2, 5 bases. The CDR3 runs to 12 residues. Trimming cost V 10 bases and J 9 bases, with 16 bases left between them. The CDR3 loop reads CANSPGLLEQFF. As DNA, the CDR3 is TGTGCCAACAGCCCCGGACTTCTTGAGCAGTTCTTC.

The chain is built from TRBV12-3 or TRBV12-4 and TRBJ2-5; D uncertain. Trimming removed 5 bases from V and 5 bases from J, with 15 bases in between. This CDR3 comprises 14 residues. The chain's CDR3 is CASSKAPREETQYF. In DNA, the CDR3 is TGTGCCAGCAGTAAGGCCCCCCGAGAGGAGACCCAGTACTTC.

This chain connects TRBV12-3 or TRBV12-4 to TRBJ2-1, with 12 bases matching TRBD1. With V trimmed by 5 bases and J by 9 bases, 8 bases remained unmatched. This CDR3 has 15 amino acids. CDR3 bases: TGTGCCAGCAGTGTCCGGGACAGGGGGCGGGCTGAGCAGTTCTTC. Encoded protein: CASSVRDRGRAEQFF.

The table lists this clonotype with many counts. V is TRBV3-1 and J is TRBJ2-5, with D hard to call. The V gene lost 8 bases and the J gene lost 1 base, with 8 bases spanning the gap. Germline V gene lookup returns CDR1 LGHDT and CDR2 YNNKEL (reference sequence). The CDR3 has 12 residues. CDR3 residues: CASVGLQETQYF. For the CDR3, the DNA is TGTGCCAGCGTCGGTCTCCAAGAGACCCAGTACTTC.

The chain carries TRBV18 and TRBJ1-2; D not resolved. The CDR3 is 13 residues long. Germline CDR1 is KGHSH and CDR2 is LQKENI. V lost 3 bases and J lost 8, with 13 bases in between. CDR3 bases: TGTGCCAGCTCACCGGGCAGGTCACAGGGCTACACCTTC. Translated, it gives CASSPGRSQGYTF.

This chain uses TRBV3-1 with TRBJ1-2, with D possibly matching TRBD1 (5 bases). The ends were cut back, 0 bases at V and 7 bases at J, with 15 bases in the middle. Germline V gene data show CDR1 as LGHDT and CDR2 as YNNKEL (reference sequence). CDR3 length: 15 residues. CDR3 sequence: CASSQDAGRRGGYTF. DNA of the CDR3: TGTGCCAGCAGCCAAGATGCGGGACGCCGGGGTGGCTACACCTTC.

In this sample, this clonotype turned up many times. The chain combines TRBV18 with TRBJ2-7; no clear D. Trimming removed 6 bases at V and 3 bases at J, with 15 bases between. Germline V gene data show CDR1 as KGHSH and CDR2 as LQKENI. CDR3 size: 14 residues. CDR3 coding DNA: TGTGCCAGCTCCTCCCCAGGCGTGAACTACGAGCAGTACTTC. This encodes CASSSPGVNYEQYF.

This clonotype was counted only a few times. The genes are TRBV6-6 and TRBJ2-1, with a possible D match to TRBD1 (5 bases). The CDR3 spans 13 residues. Per the germline V gene, CDR1 is MNHNY and CDR2 is SVGAGI (reference sequence). Between the trimmed V and J ends, which lost 7 bases and 5 bases, there was a span of 12 bases. The CDR3 loop is CASTATGDNEQFF. The CDR3 nucleotides are TGTGCCAGCACCGCTACAGGAGACAATGAGCAGTTCTTC.

This clonotype was seen at least ten times. This chain uses TRBV28 with TRBJ2-7; 9 bases line up with TRBD2. CDR1 is MDHEN and CDR2 is SYDVKM in the germline V gene. The CDR3 extends over 14 amino acids. With V trimmed by 7 bases and J by 1 base, 5 bases remained unmatched. The CDR3 nucleotides are TGTGCCAGCACCCTTAGCGGGGGTTCCTACGAGCAGTACTTC. Protein: CASTLSGGSYEQYF.

Only a few counts were recorded for this clonotype. The CDR3 is CASSAEQDDTQYF. The CDR3, as DNA: TGTGCCAGCAGTGCCGAACAGGACGATACGCAGTATTTT. The chain recombines TRBV2 with TRBJ2-3, with TRBD1 as a possible D gene (5 bases). The CDR3 length is 13 residues. Germline-derived CDR1 and CDR2 are SNHLY and FYNNEI. V was shortened by 4 bases and J by 6 bases, with 11 bases between the two germline ends. Complete variable domain (other parts from reference TRBV2 and TRBJ2-3): EPEVTQTPSHQVTQMGQEVILRCVPISNHLYFYWYRQILGQKVEFLVSFYNNEISEKSEIFDDQFSVERPDGSNFTLKIRSTKLEDSAMYFCASSAEQDDTQYFGPGTRLTVL.

The rearrangement links TRBV4-1 to TRBJ2-5, with D perhaps being TRBD1 or TRBD2 (7 bases each). This CDR3 has 17 residues. Germline V gene lookup returns CDR1 MGHRA and CDR2 YSYEKL. The V end was cut by 3 bases, the J end by 2 bases, with 19 bases between. The CDR3 region has the DNA TGCGCCAGCAGCCACTTTCGGGCAGGGGGGGCTCAAGAGACCCAGTACTTC. It encodes CASSHFRAGGAQETQYF.

The chain combines TRBV10-3 with TRBJ1-5, with D unclear. The germline gives CDR1 ENHRY, CDR2 SYGVKD. Between the trimmed V and J ends, which lost 2 bases and 5 bases, there was a span of 10 bases. The CDR3 is 14 amino acids. CDR3 sequence reads: CAISERHTDQPQHF. For the CDR3, the DNA is TGTGCCATCAGTGAGAGACATACAGATCAGCCCCAGCATTTT.